The rows below give T cell receptor beta chains drawn from one sample of a study of Tregs in tolerant kidney transplant recipients. Clones were read by immunoSEQ multiplex PCR, and TCRdb kept only the in-frame ones, dropping some. The table includes over 60,000 clones, roughly nine tenths detected once. This specimen consisted of CD4+ T cells from blood, obtained before the transplant. The receptors derive from a human donor who received a combined kidney and bone marrow transplant. The CDR3 runs from the conserved cysteine through the conserved F or W. D genes are given only for firm matches. Clone size, where shown, is once, few, many, or a class for clones that have expanded.

size,J,V,D,DNA,CDR3
few,TRBJ1-2,TRBV2,NA,TGTGCCAGCCGAATCGACAGCTATGGCTACACCTTC,CASRIDSYGYTF
once,TRBJ2-1,TRBV4-3,TRBD1,TGCGCCAGCAGCCAACTCGACAGGGATCCCTACAATGAGCAGTTCTTC,CASSQLDRDPYNEQFF
NA,TRBJ1-1,TRBV9,NA,TGTGCCAGCAGCGTAGTCCGCGGCACTGAAGCTTTCTTT,CASSVVRGTEAFF
NA,TRBJ2-1,TRBV6-1,TRBD2,TGTGCCAGCAGTGAAGGCGGCGGGAGGCGATCCTACAATGAGCAGTTCTTC,CASSEGGGRRSYNEQFF
once,TRBJ2-5,TRBV11-2,TRBD2,TGTGCCAGCAGCCTAGCGGGAGGGTTCGGGGAGACCCAGTACTTC,CASSLAGGFGETQYF
NA,TRBJ1-1,TRBV10-3,NA,TGTGCCATCAGTGAGTCGGACAGCCCAGGAACTGAAGCTTTCTTT,CAISESDSPGTEAFF
NA,TRBJ1-5,TRBV5-1,NA,TGCGCCAGCAGCTTGGGTCCGGCGGGGGATCAGCCCCAGCATTTT,CASSLGPAGDQPQHF
NA,TRBJ1-1,TRBV6-1,NA,TGTGCCAGCAGGCCGGACATTCGGACTGAAGCTTTCTTT,CASRPDIRTEAFF
NA,TRBJ2-5,TRBV2,TRBD2,TGTGCCAGCAGGGGACTAGCGGGGTCCCCAGAGACCCAGTACTTC,CASRGLAGSPETQYF
NA,TRBJ2-7,TRBV7-9,NA,TGTGCCAGCAGCCCAGGACAGACCCCCGCCTACGAGCAGTACTTC,CASSPGQTPAYEQYF
NA,TRBJ1-3,TRBV28,TRBD1,TGTGCCAGCACCGCGGACAGGCCCTCTGGAAACACCATATATTTT,CASTADRPSGNTIYF
few,TRBJ2-3,TRBV28,NA,TGTGCCAGCAGACCCTCACTAGCAACTACAGATACGCAGTATTTT,CASRPSLATTDTQYF
NA,TRBJ2-4,TRBV7-2,TRBD2,TGTGCCAGCAGCTTATGGGGGGAGGGCCCCCTCTCCTTC,CASSLWGEGPLSF
once,TRBJ2-1,TRBV12-5,TRBD1,TGTGCTAGTGGTTTGGTACCGCCTACAGGGGGTGAGCAGTTCTTC,CASGLVPPTGGEQFF
NA,TRBJ2-1,TRBV7-3,TRBD2,TGTGCCAGCAGCCCGAGAAGCGGGAGTGGCTCCTACAATGAGCAGTTCTTC,CASSPRSGSGSYNEQFF
NA,TRBJ1-1,TRBV5-1,TRBD1,TGCGCCAGCAGCTCCGACAGGGTGAACACTGAAGCTTTCTTT,CASSSDRVNTEAFF
NA,TRBJ2-1,TRBV6-5,TRBD2,TGTGCCAGTTCCTGGACTAGCGGGAGTCCCCATGAGCAGTTCTTC,CASSWTSGSPHEQFF
NA,TRBJ2-1,TRBV28,TRBD1,TGTGCCAGCACGGATCGGACAGGGGTTTGGAATGAGCAGTTCTTC,CASTDRTGVWNEQFF
NA,TRBJ2-1,TRBV18,TRBD1,TGTGCCAGCTCACCACTTCGGACAGGGGGAACCTACAATGAGCAGTTCTTC,CASSPLRTGGTYNEQFF
NA,TRBJ2-2,TRBV27,NA,TGTGCCAGCAGTCTCCGCCCGCGGGCCGGGGAGCTGTTTTTT,CASSLRPRAGELFF
NA,TRBJ2-1,TRBV4-1,TRBD2,TGCGCCAGCAGCCAAGATGATTTAGCGGGCCACAATGAGCAGTTCTTC,CASSQDDLAGHNEQFF
NA,TRBJ2-5,TRBV5-1,TRBD1,TGCGCCAGCAGCCCGGGACAGTTAAAAGAGACCCAGTACTTC,CASSPGQLKETQYF
NA,TRBJ2-7,TRBV2,NA,TGTGCCAGCAGTGGCGCAGGGGCCGGCGAGCAGTACTTC,CASSGAGAGEQYF